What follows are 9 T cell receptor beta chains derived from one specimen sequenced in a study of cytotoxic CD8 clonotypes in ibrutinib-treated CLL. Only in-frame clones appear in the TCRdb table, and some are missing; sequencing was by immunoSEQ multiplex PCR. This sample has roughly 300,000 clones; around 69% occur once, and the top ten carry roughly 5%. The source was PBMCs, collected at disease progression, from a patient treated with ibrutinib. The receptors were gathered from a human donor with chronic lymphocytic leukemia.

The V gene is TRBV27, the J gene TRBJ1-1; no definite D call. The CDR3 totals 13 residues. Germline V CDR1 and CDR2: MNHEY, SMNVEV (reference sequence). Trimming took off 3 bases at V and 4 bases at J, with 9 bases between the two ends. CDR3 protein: CASSFYWGTEAFF. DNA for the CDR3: TGTGCCAGCAGTTTCTATTGGGGCACTGAAGCTTTCTTT.

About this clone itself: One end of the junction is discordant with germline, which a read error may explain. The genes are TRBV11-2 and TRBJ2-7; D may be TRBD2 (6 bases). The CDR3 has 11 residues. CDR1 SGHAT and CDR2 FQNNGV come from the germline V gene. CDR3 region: CASSLGGFPIF. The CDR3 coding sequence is TGTGCCAGCAGCTTGGGAGGTTTCCCGATTTTC.

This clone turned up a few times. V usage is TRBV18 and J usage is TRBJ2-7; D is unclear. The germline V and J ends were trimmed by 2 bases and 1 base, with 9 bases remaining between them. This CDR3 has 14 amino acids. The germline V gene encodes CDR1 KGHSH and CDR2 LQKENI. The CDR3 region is CASSPGGPSYEQYF. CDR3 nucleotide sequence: TGTGCCAGCTCACCAGGCGGACCGTCCTACGAGCAGTACTTC.

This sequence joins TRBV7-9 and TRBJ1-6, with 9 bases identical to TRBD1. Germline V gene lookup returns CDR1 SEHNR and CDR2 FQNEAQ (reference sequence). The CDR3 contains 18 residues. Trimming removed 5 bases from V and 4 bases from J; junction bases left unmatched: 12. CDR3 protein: CASSGRDRDRGYNSPLHF. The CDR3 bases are TGTGCCAGCAGCGGCCGGGACAGGGACCGGGGGTATAATTCACCCCTCCACTTT.

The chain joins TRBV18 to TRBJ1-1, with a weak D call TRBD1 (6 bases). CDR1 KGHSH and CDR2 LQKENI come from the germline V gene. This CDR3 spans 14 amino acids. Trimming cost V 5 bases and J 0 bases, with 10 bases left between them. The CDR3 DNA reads TGTGCCAGCTCAAGACAGGAGATGAACACTGAAGCTTTCTTT. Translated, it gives CASSRQEMNTEAFF.

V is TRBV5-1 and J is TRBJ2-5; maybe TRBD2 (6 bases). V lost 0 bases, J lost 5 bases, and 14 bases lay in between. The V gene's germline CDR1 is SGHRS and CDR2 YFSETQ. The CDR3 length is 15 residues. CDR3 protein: CASSLVMSGVETQYF. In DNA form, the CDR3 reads TGCGCCAGCAGCTTGGTTATGTCGGGGGTTGAGACCCAGTACTTC.

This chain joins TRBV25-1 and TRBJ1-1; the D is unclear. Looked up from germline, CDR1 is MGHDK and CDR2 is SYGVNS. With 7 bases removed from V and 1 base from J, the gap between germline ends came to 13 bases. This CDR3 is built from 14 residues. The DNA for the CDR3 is TGTGCCAGCAAGGGTTATGGGAAGAACACTGAAGCTTTCTTT. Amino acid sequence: CASKGYGKNTEAFF.

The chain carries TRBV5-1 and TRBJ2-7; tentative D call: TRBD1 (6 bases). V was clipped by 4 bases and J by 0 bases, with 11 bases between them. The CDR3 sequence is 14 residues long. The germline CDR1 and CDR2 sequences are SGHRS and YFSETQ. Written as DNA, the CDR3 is TGCGCCAGCAGCATACCGACAGGCTCCTACGAGCAGTACTTC. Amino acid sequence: CASSIPTGSYEQYF.

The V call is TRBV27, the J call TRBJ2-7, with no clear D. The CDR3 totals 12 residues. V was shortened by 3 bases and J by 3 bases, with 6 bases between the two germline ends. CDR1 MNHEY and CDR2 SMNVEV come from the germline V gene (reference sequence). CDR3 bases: TGTGCCAGCAGTTTCGTGGGCTACGAGCAGTACTTC. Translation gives CASSFVGYEQYF.